A selection of T cell receptor beta chains follows, all from one sample in a study of CD8+ T cells in alopecia areata. The repertoire was sequenced with immunoSEQ multiplex PCR; TCRdb's copy has only in-frame clones and lacks some. The table has about 97,000 clones, approximately 42% seen once. Input material: CD4+ T cells sorted from blood. These receptor sequences come from a human donor with alopecia areata. Each CDR3 is given with its conserved first and last residue. The D gene is left open where the match is weak. For some rows the clone size is stated as once, few or many, or as a class when expanded; others skip it.

V gene: TRBV6-6; D gene: .; clone size: .; J gene: TRBJ2-2; CDR3 DNA: TGTGCCAGCAGTTACAGAGGTTACGGGGAGCTGTTTTTT; CDR3 protein: CASSYRGYGELFF
V gene: TRBV4-2; D gene: TRBD1; clone size: .; J gene: TRBJ1-6; CDR3 DNA: TGTGCCAGCAGCCAAGAGCTACAGGGGTTCGATAATTCACCCCTCCACTTT; CDR3 protein: CASSQELQGFDNSPLHF
V gene: TRBV18; D gene: .; clone size: few; J gene: TRBJ1-4; CDR3 DNA: TGTGCCAGCTCACCGGTCAGGGACGAAAAACTGTTTTTT; CDR3 protein: CASSPVRDEKLFF
V gene: TRBV27; D gene: .; clone size: .; J gene: TRBJ2-5; CDR3 DNA: TGTGCCAGCAGTCCATACCCGGACGGAAAACAAGAGACCCAGTACTTC; CDR3 protein: CASSPYPDGKQETQYF
V gene: TRBV6-5; D gene: TRBD1; clone size: .; J gene: TRBJ2-7; CDR3 DNA: TGTGCCAGCAGTTACTCGTACGACAGGGGGATGGAGTACTTC; CDR3 protein: CASSYSYDRGMEYF
V gene: TRBV29-1; D gene: TRBD2; clone size: .; J gene: TRBJ2-3; CDR3 DNA: TGCAGCGTTGAAGGAGTAGCGGGAGGGCCAAGCACAGATACGCAGTATTTT; CDR3 protein: CSVEGVAGGPSTDTQYF
V gene: TRBV29-1; D gene: TRBD1; clone size: .; J gene: TRBJ2-5; CDR3 DNA: TGCAGCGTTGAAACGGACAGGGTGGGAGAGACCCAGTACTTC; CDR3 protein: CSVETDRVGETQYF
V gene: TRBV30; D gene: .; clone size: .; J gene: TRBJ1-1; CDR3 DNA: TGTGCCGCCGGACGGCCGAACACTGAAGCTTTCTTT; CDR3 protein: CAAGRPNTEAFF
V gene: TRBV2; D gene: TRBD2; clone size: .; J gene: TRBJ2-5; CDR3 DNA: TGTGCCAGCAGTGAAATTAGTAGCGGGAGCTCGAACTTC; CDR3 protein: CASSEISSGSSNF
V gene: TRBV19; D gene: TRBD1; clone size: few; J gene: TRBJ2-4; CDR3 DNA: TGTGCCAGTAGTATGACTTCCGGGACAGAGTACTTC; CDR3 protein: CASSMTSGTEYF
V gene: TRBV7-9; D gene: .; clone size: .; J gene: TRBJ2-5; CDR3 DNA: TGTGCCAGCAGCTTAACAGGGACGGATCAAGAGACCCAGTACTTC; CDR3 protein: CASSLTGTDQETQYF